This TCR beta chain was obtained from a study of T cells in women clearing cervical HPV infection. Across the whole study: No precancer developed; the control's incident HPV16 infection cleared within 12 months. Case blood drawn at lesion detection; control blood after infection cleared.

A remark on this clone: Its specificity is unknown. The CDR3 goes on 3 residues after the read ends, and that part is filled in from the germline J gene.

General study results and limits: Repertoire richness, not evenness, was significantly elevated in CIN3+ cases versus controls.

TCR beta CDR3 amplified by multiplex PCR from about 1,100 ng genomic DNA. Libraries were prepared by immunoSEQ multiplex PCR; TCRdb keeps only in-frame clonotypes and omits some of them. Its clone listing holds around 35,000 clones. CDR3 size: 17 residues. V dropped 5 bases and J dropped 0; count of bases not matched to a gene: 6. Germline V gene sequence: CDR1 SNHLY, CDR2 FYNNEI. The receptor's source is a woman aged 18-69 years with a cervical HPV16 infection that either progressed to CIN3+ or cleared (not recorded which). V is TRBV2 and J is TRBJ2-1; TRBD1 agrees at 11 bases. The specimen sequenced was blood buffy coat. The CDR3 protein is CASSRTGGFLSYNEQFF. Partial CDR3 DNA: TGTGCCAGCAGTAGGACAGGGGGCTTTCTCTCCTACAATGAG.